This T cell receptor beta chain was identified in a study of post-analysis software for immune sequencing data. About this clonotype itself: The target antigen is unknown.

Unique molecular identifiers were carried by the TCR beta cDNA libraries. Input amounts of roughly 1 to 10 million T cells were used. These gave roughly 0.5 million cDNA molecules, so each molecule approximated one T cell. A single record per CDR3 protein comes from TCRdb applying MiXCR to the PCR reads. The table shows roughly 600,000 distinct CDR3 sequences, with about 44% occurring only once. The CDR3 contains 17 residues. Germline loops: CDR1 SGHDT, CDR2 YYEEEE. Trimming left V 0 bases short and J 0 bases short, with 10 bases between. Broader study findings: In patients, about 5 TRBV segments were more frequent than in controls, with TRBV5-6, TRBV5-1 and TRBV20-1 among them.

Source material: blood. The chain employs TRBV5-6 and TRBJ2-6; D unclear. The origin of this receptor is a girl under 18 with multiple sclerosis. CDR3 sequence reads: CASSLGRVDSGANVLTF. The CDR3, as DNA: TGTGCCAGCAGCTTGGGAAGGGTTGACTCTGGGGCCAACGTCCTGACTTTC.